This record covers a single TCR beta chain. What antigen it recognizes has not been identified. The input lacks base qualities; no much larger clone sits a single base away. Its CDR3 holds 16 amino acids, cysteine through phenylalanine. Left in the record is the CDR3 DNA by itself, 48 bases read in frame from the first base. Trimming costs V 3 bases and J 8 bases, and their ends lie 17 bases apart. The germline V gene encodes CDR1 MNHEY and CDR2 SMNVEV (reference sequence). Libraries were built with the immunoSEQ multiplex PCR assay. For the multiplex PCR, a mixture combining 60 forward primers for TCR Vbeta segments and 13 reverse primers for TCR Jbeta segments was used. The CDR3 region of rearranged TCR beta genes was amplified from genomic DNA with a multiplex PCR assay. On the Illumina HiSeq System, the amplified TCR beta libraries were sequenced as 87-base-pair reads. As for the authors' bioinformatics: A later analysis tallied about 77 million unique TCR beta chains across the 666 repertoires, and approximately 9.9 million of those chains were shared by two or more donors. Raw reads were error-corrected and collapsed into unique sequences by a nearest-neighbor algorithm in which closely related sequences were merged to remove PCR and sequencing errors. CDR3 sequences were aligned to IMGT reference sequences to assign V, D and J gene segments. For a sequence to be retained, at least a six-nucleotide match to both a V gene segment and a J gene segment was required. Rearrangements were called productive when the CDR3 lacked stop codons and stayed in frame with V and J; all others were non-productive. CDR3 was defined according to IMGT convention as the region running from the second conserved V-encoded cysteine to the conserved J-encoded phenylalanine. In an earlier analysis of approximately 500 of the donors, sequences lacking an unambiguous match to a single V gene segment were excluded. In an earlier analysis of approximately 590 of the donors, V segments were called functional above 56.7% productive rearrangements and were called segregating when the between-donor standard deviation exceeded 5%. A statistical classification framework was developed to diagnose cytomegalovirus status using the catalog of TCR beta chain sequences. A later analysis assigned V and J genes by comparing TCR nucleotide sequences with IMGT/GENE-DB human TR gene sequences. The TCRdist pipeline was used in a later analysis to assign CDR3 sequences and most-parsimonious VDJ recombination scenarios. In a later analysis, each TCR beta chain was defined by its CDR3 amino acid sequence together with its V-gene family, and reads lacking a unique V-gene family were excluded. As a way to deal with suspected cross-contamination and a sequencing artifact, a later analysis dropped 450 to 600 nucleotide sequences that were highly shared and had low generation probability. For each public chain, a later analysis derived a clonal expansion index from normalized ranks of inferred template counts within each repertoire. In a later analysis, generation probabilities were computed using a VDJ recombination model fitted to out-of-frame rearrangements, and the results were checked against IGoR. In a later analysis, TCR-TCR, TCR-HLA and TCR-CMV co-occurrence was scored with hypergeometric tests, and a repertoire-size bias correction was applied to TCR pairs. False discovery rates were estimated in a later analysis by permuting HLA or CMV assignments 20 times. In a later analysis, co-occurring TCRs were grouped using DBSCAN, with TCRdist sequence similarity added in when clustering inside HLA-allele-positive subsets. Repertoires with fewer than 30,000 or more than 120,000 public chains were left out of co-occurrence clustering, as were about 5 repertoires with anomalous nucleotide sharing. TCRdb took over this immuneACCESS table, retaining in-frame rearrangements with V and J assigned. Such tables are incomplete; in checked studies, under half of the missing clones stem from an unresolved V gene, and the remainder is unexplained. For V, J and clone size, that table is used; D and trimming come from the DNA. Within this sample are more than 150,000 clones, with 75% to 85% of them counted one time only. Around 2.1% of the sample is taken by the ten largest.

This entry is derived from a study of cytomegalovirus exposure and HLA in healthy donors (dated by TCRdb to about 2017). Background for the entire study: An earlier analysis of approximately 640 of the donors reported about 250 Gb of sequence data and around 110 million unique TCR beta sequences from roughly 180 million T cells. An early release covering roughly 600 HLA-typed donors comprised about 300 gigabases of sequencing data and tens of millions of unique TCR sequences. Among the roughly 370 genotyped donors, approximately 77% belonged to the genetic ancestry cluster associated with self-reported Caucasian donors. The study was designed to test whether signatures of past pathogen exposure could be identified by cataloging public T cell receptors. The study used immunosequencing to profile the T cell repertoires of 600 to 850 subjects and linked those repertoires to cytomegalovirus serostatus. In addition to the first cohort of 666 subjects, a separate validation cohort of 100 to 150 different subjects was used. To predict cytomegalovirus infection status, the study combined high-throughput TCR immunosequencing, statistical association of individual TCRs with disease status, and machine learning. In a later analysis, previously published TCR beta repertoires from 600 to 850 donors were re-analyzed and high-resolution HLA genotyping was added so that TCR occurrence patterns could be studied. Rather than drawing on any new phenotypic data, the later analysis identified candidate immune exposures from TCR beta sequences and the way those sequences occurred across donors. An earlier analysis of 587 of the donors applied high-throughput TCR beta sequencing to assess whether each TCR beta V gene segment acted as functional or pseudogenic. Donor age, sex, ethnicity and CMV serostatus were compiled alongside the repertoire data. A later genetic analysis took genome-wide SNP genotypes for about 60% of the roughly 670 donors and used that subset as a discovery cohort. Every repertoire in the discovery cohort had been generated on one and the same sequencing platform. Both class I and class II loci were covered by HLA typing, at four-digit resolution. The number of donors typed differed by locus, with roughly 620-640 for A, B, C, DRB1 and DQB1, more than 500 for DQA1, approximately 570 for DPA1, and around 450 for DPB1. Roughly 5 DR-DQ haplotypes were handled as single units for association and clustering because linkage in the cohort was strong. Among around 400 genotyped donors of the cohort, an average of about 240,000 unique TCR beta nucleotide sequences were sequenced per donor, roughly 18% of them non-productive. Broader findings and caveats from the paper: Linkage disequilibrium might explain the correlated functional status among segregating V segments, but an unknown experimental factor could not be ruled out. The study listed 150 to 200 TCR beta chains as associated with cytomegalovirus. Across donors, most TCR sequences were observed very rarely, whereas some public TCRs were present in many individuals. Most CMV-associated TCR beta chains appeared to be HLA-restricted in a later analysis, and the HLA associations seemed to be driven largely by CMV exposure. In vitro tests confirmed that three of the cytomegalovirus-associated TCR beta chains recognize cytomegalovirus antigens. Strong co-occurrence of HLA alleles, especially DR and DQ, made assigning TCR associations to individual alleles difficult. Compared with the roughly 670-donor mean, donors in an Asian-associated ancestry cluster had fewer N-insertions in productive TCRs, according to a later genetic analysis. CMV serostatus was the only immune exposure information available for the cohort. A group of highly shared sequence variants was considered likely to be a technical artifact of the sequencing pipeline. Cytomegalovirus status was reported to be diagnosed by the classifier with high specificity and sensitivity in both the original and validation cohorts. Sequencing depth was assumed to be roughly uniform across donors in the presence/absence analyses, though that assumption may not hold. An earlier analysis of around 540 of the donors showed that most TCR beta V segments appeared in productive rearrangements either about 87% or about 30% of the time, which broadly matched IMGT annotations. A later analysis found that TCR association rates varied across HLA loci, with DRB1 alleles showing the most associated TCRs and HLA-C alleles the fewest. In a later analysis, several top co-occurrence clusters were reported to appear linked to parvovirus B19, influenza, CMV and Epstein-Barr virus. According to the authors, the approach could potentially be generalized to other disease states and immunological phenotypes. In a later analysis, 16,951 TCR beta sequences were associated with specific HLA alleles at a false discovery rate of 0.05. Because counts were too low, about 15 rarely observed V segments, including chromosome 9 orphons, were left out of the earlier analysis of 587 of the donors. Because the 87-base-pair reads could not distinguish some IMGT-functional V segments, including TRBV6-2 and TRBV6-3, those segments were excluded. A further reported finding was that TCR beta sequences accurately predicted the HLA-A and HLA-B alleles for most subjects in the first cohort. Only TCR beta chains were sequenced in this cohort, and the absence of alpha or paired-chain data limited detectable features. In a later analysis, HLA-associated TCR beta chains showed more clonal expansion and lower generation probabilities than non-associated chains that were equally common. Because HLA typing was unavailable for some donors at each locus, only the typed subset was used in association tests. An association between a missense DCLRE1C variant and V-gene and J-gene trimming of TCR beta chains was found in a later genetic analysis and replicated in an independent cohort.

The cohort was made up of 650 to 700 healthy bone marrow donors. At the time of sampling, all cohort members were nominally healthy, though unrecorded immune exposures were likely present. The donor was CMV seropositive and was included in the group of around 300 seropositive cohort members. Every donor gave a peripheral blood sample, and the peripheral blood mononuclear cells from that sample were used for TCR beta sequencing. The Qiagen DNeasy Blood Extraction Kit was used to extract genomic DNA from the blood cell samples. Sequencing input: PBMCs. The chain couples TRBV27 to TRBJ1-6, with the D segment identity uncertain. The TCR originated in a woman between 18 and 29 years old in good health and CMV-seropositive. The DNA sequence is TGTGCCAGCAGTTTCCAGGCAGCTCCCACGCATTCACCCCTCCACTTT. Translated, it gives CASSFQAAPTHSPLHF.